The rows below give T cell receptor beta chains drawn from one sample of a study of shared clonotypes between healthy human individuals. The repertoire was sequenced with immunoSEQ multiplex PCR; TCRdb's copy has only in-frame clones and lacks some. The profile shows 2 million to 2.5 million clones, more than 85% of them singletons. Sequences were obtained from naive CD4+ T cells from PBMCs. These receptors originate from a man younger than 30 in good health. Some clones in this sample may be carry-over from other donors' samples. CDR3s include the opening cysteine and the closing phenylalanine or tryptophan. The order of the fields is clone size, J gene, V gene, D gene, CDR3 protein, CDR3 DNA. A D gene is named only where the DNA matches it firmly. Clone sizes are given selectively: once, few, many, or a class where the clone is expanded.

abundance: -; j_gene: TRBJ2-7; v_gene: TRBV7-3; d_gene: TRBD2; CDR3aa: CASSLTSGRDEQYF; CDR3nt: TGTGCCAGCAGCTTGACTAGCGGGAGGGACGAGCAGTACTTC
abundance: -; j_gene: TRBJ1-2; v_gene: TRBV9; d_gene: TRBD1; CDR3aa: CASARTGPNYGYTF; CDR3nt: TGTGCCAGCGCCAGGACAGGACCTAACTATGGCTACACCTTC
abundance: -; j_gene: TRBJ2-1; v_gene: TRBV15; d_gene: -; CDR3aa: CATSIGPQGGANEQFF; CDR3nt: TGTGCCACCAGCATTGGTCCCCAAGGCGGAGCCAATGAGCAGTTCTTC
abundance: -; j_gene: TRBJ2-5; v_gene: TRBV4-2; d_gene: TRBD2; CDR3aa: CASSQGTGRAGGVETQYF; CDR3nt: TGTGCCAGCAGCCAAGGAACGGGTAGAGCGGGAGGAGTAGAGACCCAGTACTTC
abundance: -; j_gene: TRBJ2-5; v_gene: TRBV19; d_gene: -; CDR3aa: CASSEAGAQETQYF; CDR3nt: TGTGCCAGTAGTGAGGCAGGGGCGCAAGAGACCCAGTACTTC
abundance: -; j_gene: TRBJ2-1; v_gene: TRBV5-5; d_gene: TRBD2; CDR3aa: CASSVSSGSHEQFF; CDR3nt: TGTGCCAGCAGCGTGTCTAGCGGGAGCCATGAGCAGTTCTTC
abundance: -; j_gene: TRBJ2-2; v_gene: TRBV6-1; d_gene: -; CDR3aa: CASTWDINTGELFF; CDR3nt: TGTGCCAGCACATGGGACATCAACACCGGGGAGCTGTTTTTT
abundance: -; j_gene: TRBJ2-7; v_gene: TRBV7-9; d_gene: -; CDR3aa: CASSLGGVSYEQYF; CDR3nt: TGTGCCAGCAGCTTAGGGGGTGTTTCCTACGAGCAGTACTTC
abundance: -; j_gene: TRBJ2-7; v_gene: TRBV25-1; d_gene: -; CDR3aa: CASSASRSGFSYEQYF; CDR3nt: TGTGCCAGCAGTGCATCTAGGAGCGGGTTTTCCTACGAGCAGTACTTC
abundance: -; j_gene: TRBJ2-1; v_gene: TRBV19; d_gene: -; CDR3aa: CASSHSMDRSNNEQFF; CDR3nt: TGTGCCAGTAGTCATTCGATGGACAGATCAAACAATGAGCAGTTCTTC
abundance: -; j_gene: TRBJ2-3; v_gene: TRBV2; d_gene: TRBD2; CDR3aa: CASSQGLGLEQYF; CDR3nt: TGTGCCAGCAGCCAGGGATTGGGACTAGAGCAGTATTTT
abundance: -; j_gene: TRBJ1-1; v_gene: TRBV18; d_gene: TRBD1; CDR3aa: CASHPRGHLGTEAFF; CDR3nt: TGTGCCAGCCACCCCAGGGGGCATTTGGGAACTGAAGCTTTCTTT
abundance: -; j_gene: TRBJ2-3; v_gene: TRBV5-1; d_gene: -; CDR3aa: CASSFRTQDTQYF; CDR3nt: TGCGCCAGCAGCTTCCGGACACAAGATACGCAGTATTTT
abundance: -; j_gene: TRBJ2-5; v_gene: TRBV5-4; d_gene: -; CDR3aa: CASSRVTSLKTQYF; CDR3nt: TGTGCCAGCAGTCGCGTCACTAGTCTAAAGACCCAGTACTTC
abundance: -; j_gene: TRBJ2-2; v_gene: TRBV30; d_gene: -; CDR3aa: CAWSVSGAGELFF; CDR3nt: TGTGCCTGGAGTGTATCTGGGGCCGGGGAGCTGTTTTTT
abundance: -; j_gene: TRBJ1-3; v_gene: TRBV10-3; d_gene: -; CDR3aa: CAISKTDYSGNTIYF; CDR3nt: TGTGCCATCAGTAAGACAGACTACTCTGGAAACACCATATATTTT
abundance: -; j_gene: TRBJ2-1; v_gene: TRBV6-4; d_gene: -; CDR3aa: CASSPSLVGKYNEQFF; CDR3nt: TGTGCCAGCAGTCCCTCCCTAGTAGGAAAGTACAATGAGCAGTTCTTC
abundance: -; j_gene: TRBJ1-2; v_gene: TRBV11-2; d_gene: TRBD1; CDR3aa: CASSFTGGANYGYTF; CDR3nt: TGTGCCAGCAGCTTTACAGGGGGCGCCAACTATGGCTACACCTTC
abundance: -; j_gene: TRBJ2-2; v_gene: TRBV7-3; d_gene: TRBD2; CDR3aa: CASSLTPGLAGQNTGELFF; CDR3nt: TGTGCCAGCAGCTTAACACCCGGACTAGCGGGACAGAACACCGGGGAGCTGTTTTTT
abundance: once; j_gene: TRBJ2-2; v_gene: TRBV7-2; d_gene: TRBD2; CDR3aa: CASSTPTSANTGELFF; CDR3nt: TGTGCCAGCAGCACTCCCACTAGCGCCAACACCGGGGAGCTGTTTTTT
abundance: -; j_gene: TRBJ1-1; v_gene: TRBV29-1; d_gene: -; CDR3aa: CSAEGFMNTEAFF; CDR3nt: TGCAGCGCCGAGGGTTTCATGAACACTGAAGCTTTCTTT
abundance: -; j_gene: TRBJ2-3; v_gene: TRBV29-1; d_gene: -; CDR3aa: CSVKGLKATNTQYF; CDR3nt: TGCAGCGTGAAGGGGTTGAAAGCGACAAATACGCAGTATTTT
abundance: -; j_gene: TRBJ2-7; v_gene: TRBV18; d_gene: -; CDR3aa: CASSRTEGMVYEQYF; CDR3nt: TGTGCCAGCTCACGGACGGAGGGGATGGTCTACGAGCAGTACTTC
abundance: -; j_gene: TRBJ1-3; v_gene: TRBV5-1; d_gene: -; CDR3aa: CASSLEGTNSGNTIYF; CDR3nt: TGCGCCAGCAGCTTGGAGGGGACCAACTCTGGAAACACCATATATTTT
abundance: -; j_gene: TRBJ2-7; v_gene: TRBV4-1; d_gene: -; CDR3aa: CASSKEGWGSYEQYF; CDR3nt: TGCGCCAGCAGCAAAGAAGGATGGGGTTCCTACGAGCAGTACTTC
abundance: -; j_gene: TRBJ1-2; v_gene: TRBV6-6; d_gene: TRBD1; CDR3aa: CASSYGGTGGNYGYTF; CDR3nt: TGTGCCAGCAGTTACGGCGGGACAGGGGGTAACTATGGCTACACCTTC
abundance: -; j_gene: TRBJ2-5; v_gene: TRBV11-1; d_gene: -; CDR3aa: CASSLSGWETQYF; CDR3nt: TGTGCCAGCAGCTTATCCGGGTGGGAGACCCAGTACTTC
abundance: -; j_gene: TRBJ2-7; v_gene: TRBV4-2; d_gene: -; CDR3aa: CASTPPGTAYEQYF; CDR3nt: TGTGCCAGCACCCCCCCCGGGACCGCCTACGAGCAGTACTTC
abundance: -; j_gene: TRBJ1-3; v_gene: TRBV5-6; d_gene: TRBD1; CDR3aa: CASSSDRRSSGNTIYF; CDR3nt: TGTGCCAGCAGTTCGGACAGGAGAAGCTCTGGAAACACCATATATTTT
abundance: -; j_gene: TRBJ1-4; v_gene: TRBV14; d_gene: -; CDR3aa: CASSLVGTGNEKLFF; CDR3nt: TGTGCCAGCAGCCTGGTGGGGACGGGGAATGAAAAACTGTTTTTT
abundance: -; j_gene: TRBJ2-7; v_gene: TRBV6-1; d_gene: -; CDR3aa: CASSEGPSYEQYF; CDR3nt: TGTGCCAGCAGTGAAGGACCTTCCTACGAGCAGTACTTC
abundance: -; j_gene: TRBJ2-3; v_gene: TRBV5-1; d_gene: TRBD2; CDR3aa: CASSFSGSRTDTQYF; CDR3nt: TGCGCCAGCAGCTTTAGCGGGAGTCGCACAGATACGCAGTATTTT
abundance: -; j_gene: TRBJ2-3; v_gene: TRBV28; d_gene: -; CDR3aa: CASSLRARSTDTQYF; CDR3nt: TGTGCCAGCAGTTTAAGGGCGAGGAGCACAGATACGCAGTATTTT
abundance: -; j_gene: TRBJ2-1; v_gene: TRBV7-2; d_gene: -; CDR3aa: CASSPRGGAAGLNEQFF; CDR3nt: TGTGCCAGCAGCCCCCGAGGGGGGGCCGCAGGCCTCAATGAGCAGTTCTTC
abundance: -; j_gene: TRBJ2-1; v_gene: TRBV30; d_gene: TRBD2; CDR3aa: CAWSAIGLAGGPVMNVEQFF; CDR3nt: TGTGCCTGGAGCGCGATAGGACTAGCGGGAGGGCCGGTCATGAACGTTGAGCAGTTCTTC
abundance: -; j_gene: TRBJ2-1; v_gene: TRBV10-3; d_gene: -; CDR3aa: CAISESRSAYNEQFF; CDR3nt: TGTGCCATCAGTGAGTCGCGATCCGCCTACAATGAGCAGTTCTTC
abundance: -; j_gene: TRBJ2-1; v_gene: TRBV27; d_gene: -; CDR3aa: CASSRWDTSSYNEQFF; CDR3nt: TGTGCCAGCAGCCGATGGGACACCAGCTCCTACAATGAGCAGTTCTTC
abundance: -; j_gene: TRBJ2-1; v_gene: TRBV7-8; d_gene: TRBD2; CDR3aa: CASSPRTSVNEQFF; CDR3nt: TGTGCCAGCAGCCCGCGGACTAGCGTCAATGAGCAGTTCTTC
abundance: once; j_gene: TRBJ1-4; v_gene: TRBV6-1; d_gene: -; CDR3aa: CASSVGSFNEKLFF; CDR3nt: TGTGCCAGCAGTGTCGGGAGCTTTAATGAAAAACTGTTTTTT
abundance: -; j_gene: TRBJ2-7; v_gene: TRBV10-3; d_gene: -; CDR3aa: CAISELDYEQYF; CDR3nt: TGTGCCATCAGTGAGTTGGACTACGAGCAGTACTTC
abundance: -; j_gene: TRBJ1-5; v_gene: TRBV6-1; d_gene: TRBD1; CDR3aa: CASRRTGRDQPQHF; CDR3nt: TGTGCCAGCAGGAGGACAGGGAGGGATCAGCCCCAGCATTTT
abundance: -; j_gene: TRBJ1-2; v_gene: TRBV19; d_gene: TRBD1; CDR3aa: CASSKGAYGYTF; CDR3nt: TGTGCCAGTAGTAAGGGGGCCTATGGCTACACCTTC
abundance: -; j_gene: TRBJ1-2; v_gene: TRBV14; d_gene: -; CDR3aa: CASSQDWRGSGYTF; CDR3nt: TGTGCCAGCAGCCAAGATTGGAGAGGATCCGGCTACACCTTC
abundance: -; j_gene: TRBJ1-4; v_gene: TRBV27; d_gene: -; CDR3aa: CASSPVSLEKLFF; CDR3nt: TGTGCCAGCAGTCCCGTTAGCCTGGAAAAACTGTTTTTT
abundance: -; j_gene: TRBJ1-5; v_gene: TRBV6-1; d_gene: -; CDR3aa: CASSQGVNSNQPQHF; CDR3nt: TGTGCCAGCAGCCAGGGAGTAAATAGCAATCAGCCCCAGCATTTT
abundance: -; j_gene: TRBJ1-5; v_gene: TRBV28; d_gene: -; CDR3aa: CASTPMGEYSNQPQHF; CDR3nt: TGTGCCAGCACCCCCATGGGGGAGTATAGCAATCAGCCCCAGCATTTT